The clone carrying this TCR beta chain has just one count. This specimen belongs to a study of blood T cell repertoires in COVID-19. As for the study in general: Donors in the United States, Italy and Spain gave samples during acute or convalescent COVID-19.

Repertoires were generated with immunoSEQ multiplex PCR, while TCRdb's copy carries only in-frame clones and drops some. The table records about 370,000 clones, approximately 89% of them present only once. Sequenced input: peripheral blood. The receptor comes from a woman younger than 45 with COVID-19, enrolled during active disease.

The CDR3 protein is CAWPKLAGGPYEQYF. The CDR3, as DNA: TGTGCCTGGCCCAAACTAGCGGGAGGGCCCTACGAGCAGTACTTC. V is TRBV30 and J is TRBJ2-7; 13 nucleotides agree with TRBD2. Germline V gene data show CDR1 as GTSNPN and CDR2 as SVGIG (reference sequence). J was trimmed by 2 bases and V by 5 bases; bases with no gene match: 6. This CDR3 is built from 15 residues.